This T cell receptor (beta chain) is from a study of blood T cell repertoires in COVID-19. The germline gives CDR1 SGHDT, CDR2 YYEEEE. Trimming took 0 bases from V and 0 from J, leaving 7 bases between them. There are 15 residues in the CDR3. Sequencing used immunoSEQ multiplex PCR; TCRdb keeps in-frame clones, though not all of them. This table holds 200,000 to 250,000 clones, about 85% found once. This clonotype was sampled from a man in his forties or fifties with acute or convalescent COVID-19. The specimen sequenced was peripheral blood. The genes are TRBV5-6 and TRBJ1-5; D call uncertain. The CDR3 loop is CASSLVQNSNQPQHF. CDR3 nucleotide sequence: TGTGCCAGCAGCTTGGTACAGAATAGCAATCAGCCCCAGCATTTT.